This TCR beta chain was identified in a study of cytomegalovirus exposure and HLA in healthy donors. Study context: Samples from HLA-typed donors yielded some 85 million unique TCRs in an early data release.

Study-level points and caveats: The authors reported that TCR beta sequences could predict HLA-A and HLA-B alleles. These predictions were accurate for most subjects in the first cohort. Because they were indistinguishable, some V segments, including TRBV6-2 and TRBV6-3, were excluded.

Worth noting for this clone: What it binds is unknown.

PCR involved 60 Vbeta and 13 Jbeta primers. Profiling relied on immunoSEQ multiplex PCR, and the TCRdb table lists in-frame clones only, not all of them. The sample gives 150,000 to 200,000 clones, roughly 75% of which show up once; roughly 7.6% is in the top ten. Trimming removed 6 bases from V and 3 bases from J; junction bases left unmatched: 6. CDR1 is MNHNS and CDR2 is SASEGT in the germline V gene. The CDR3 sequence is 14 residues long. The chain uses TRBV6-1 and TRBJ2-3; 7 bases agree with TRBD2. The sequencing input was PBMCs. The origin of this receptor is a woman between 35 and 50 years old in good health and CMV-seropositive. This CDR3 is CASRLGGTTDTQYF. DNA of the CDR3: TGTGCCAGCAGATTGGGGGGGACTACAGATACGCAGTATTTT.